The 6 T cell receptor beta chains given below trace back to one sample, sequenced in a study of cytomegalovirus exposure and HLA in healthy donors. The PCR made use of 60 Vbeta and 13 Jbeta primers. Generated by immunoSEQ multiplex PCR, the TCRdb table keeps only in-frame clones and is missing some. The sample lists 180,000 or so clones; about 81% were seen once. The sample taken for sequencing was PBMCs. These receptors were obtained from a man in his forties in good health and CMV-seronegative.

The rearrangement joins TRBV5-8 to TRBJ2-1; 8 bases agree with TRBD1. Germline V gives CDR1 SGHTS, CDR2 YDEGEE. This CDR3 is built from 19 residues. V lost 4 bases, J lost 0 bases, and 15 bases stayed unmatched. CDR3 sequence reads: CASSPGQALLESSYNEQFF. The CDR3, as DNA: TGTGCCAGCAGCCCGGGACAGGCACTACTTGAGAGCTCCTACAATGAGCAGTTCTTC.

This chain connects TRBV30 to TRBJ2-1; 12 bases map to TRBD2. Germline V CDR1 and CDR2: GTSNPN, SVGIG (reference sequence). V shed 0 bases, J shed 7 bases, and the junction held 4 bases outside the gene matches. The CDR3 is 15 amino acids. As DNA, the CDR3 is TGTGCCTGGAGTGTAGGACTAGCGGGGCTAAATGAGCAGTTCTTC. It is translated as CAWSVGLAGLNEQFF.

CDR3 amino acids: CASSLVAGANNEQFF. In DNA form, the CDR3 reads TGCGCCAGCAGCTTGGTGGCGGGGGCCAACAATGAGCAGTTCTTC. The V gene is TRBV5-1, the J gene TRBJ2-1; tentative D call: TRBD2 (7 bases). This CDR3 spans 15 amino acids. V was clipped by 0 bases and J by 5 bases, with 12 bases between them. From germline, CDR1 is SGHRS and CDR2 YFSETQ.

This clone was found once. The gene calls are TRBV18 and TRBJ1-5; 7 bases are a match to TRBD1. The germline V gene has CDR1 KGHSH and CDR2 LQKENI. After removal of 8 bases from V and 9 bases from J, the junction contained 10 bases not matched to a gene. This CDR3 comprises 13 residues. Here the CDR3 DNA reads TGTGCCAGCACCCTGACAGGGCTGGGGCCCCAGCATTTT. Translation: CASTLTGLGPQHF.

The rearrangement links TRBV28 to TRBJ1-5, with 7 positions matching TRBD1. The CDR3 contains 13 residues. V was pared by 6 bases and J by 3 bases, with 2 bases of the junction left unmatched. Germline CDR1 MDHEN, CDR2 SYDVKM. CDR3 in amino acids: CASRGQNNQPQHF. The CDR3 DNA reads TGTGCCAGCAGGGGACAGAACAATCAGCCCCAGCATTTT.

This clone was counted only a few times. The chain couples TRBV5-1 to TRBJ2-1; 9 bases line up with TRBD1. CDR1 SGHRS and CDR2 YFSETQ come from the germline V gene. V shed 0 bases and J 7 bases; nucleotides not matched to a gene: 5. The CDR3 is 15 residues long. For the CDR3, the DNA is TGCGCCAGCAGCTTGGCTGTGACAGGGGGGAATGAGCAGTTCTTC. Translation: CASSLAVTGGNEQFF.